Listed here are 28 T cell receptor beta chains from one sample, sequenced in a study of cytomegalovirus exposure and HLA in healthy donors. With 60 Vbeta and 13 Jbeta primers, the PCR was carried out. The protocol was immunoSEQ multiplex PCR, while the TCRdb copy is restricted to in-frame clones and leaves out a portion. The table lists 200,000 to 250,000 clones, 75% of them singletons. Sequences were obtained from PBMCs. The receptors come from a woman aged 25 to 39 in good health and CMV-seronegative.

The chain has TRBV30 and TRBJ2-7, with TRBD1 as a possible D gene (6 bases). Germline V gene sequence: CDR1 GTSNPN, CDR2 SVGIG (reference sequence). The CDR3 totals 14 residues. V was pared by 5 bases and J by 2 bases, with 16 bases between. This chain's CDR3 is CAWGKDRKPYEQYF. CDR3 DNA: TGTGCCTGGGGGAAGGACAGAAAACCCTACGAGCAGTACTTC.

The chain carries TRBV6-1 and TRBJ1-1; D not resolved. Germline-derived CDR1 and CDR2 are MNHNS and SASEGT. The V gene lost 2 bases and the J gene lost 1 base, with 8 bases spanning the gap. The CDR3 runs to 14 residues. CDR3 loop: CASSERRANTEAFF. CDR3 DNA sequence: TGTGCCAGCAGTGAAAGGAGGGCGAACACTGAAGCTTTCTTT.

The gene calls are TRBV4-2 and TRBJ1-1, with D perhaps matching TRBD1 (6 bases). Germline loops: CDR1 LGHNA, CDR2 YNFKEQ. CDR3 length: 13 amino acids. V was pared by 4 bases and J by 2 bases, with 8 bases between. CDR3 DNA sequence: TGTGCCAGCAGCCTGGACAGAAACACTGAAGCTTTCTTT. Amino acid sequence: CASSLDRNTEAFF.

The chain carries TRBV5-1 and TRBJ2-7, with TRBD2 matching over 9 bases. V was clipped by 0 bases and J by 3 bases; unmatched bases: 7. Germline V gives CDR1 SGHRS, CDR2 YFSETQ. This CDR3 spans 16 amino acids. The CDR3 reads CASSLEGSGSLYEQYF. CDR3 DNA: TGCGCCAGCAGCTTGGAGGGTAGCGGGAGTCTCTACGAGCAGTACTTC.

This chain joins TRBV27 and TRBJ2-1, with D possibly matching TRBD2 (5 bases). V shed 3 bases and J shed 5 bases, with 11 bases lying between them. CDR3 length: 14 amino acids. The germline CDR1 and CDR2 sequences are MNHEY and SMNVEV (reference sequence). CDR3 sequence reads: CASSFAGGDNEQFF. CDR3 coding DNA: TGTGCCAGCAGTTTCGCGGGTGGGGACAATGAGCAGTTCTTC.

V gene TRBV2 combines with J gene TRBJ2-5; tentative D call: TRBD2 (6 bases). The end of the DNA is better explained by TRBJ2-7, so the J call may be wrong. CDR3 size: 15 residues. Germline values: CDR1 SNHLY, CDR2 FYNNEI. Here the CDR3 reads CASSVGGPGKYEQYF. DNA for the CDR3: TGTGCCAGCAGTGTGGGGGGTCCGGGAAAATACGAGCAGTACTTC.

The J gene is TRBJ1-2, the V gene TRBV19; D possibly corresponds to TRBD1 (5 bases). Germline CDR1 and CDR2: LNHDA and SQIVND (reference sequence). CDR3 length equals 13 residues. Trimming took 7 bases from V and 8 from J, leaving 17 bases between them. The CDR3 loop reads CASTSAGAWGYTF. CDR3 sequence (DNA): TGTGCCAGTACCTCAGCTGGGGCGTGGGGCTACACCTTC.

The chain couples TRBV30 to TRBJ2-3, with D possibly matching TRBD2 (5 bases). Germline V lookup: CDR1 GTSNPN, CDR2 SVGIG (reference sequence). The CDR3 length is 14 residues. Trimming removed 2 bases at V and 1 base at J, with 10 bases between. This CDR3 reads CAWSPGVGTDTQYF. Here the CDR3 DNA reads TGTGCCTGGAGTCCCGGGGTGGGCACAGATACGCAGTATTTT.

The rearrangement joins TRBV5-4 to TRBJ2-5; 9 nucleotides agree with TRBD2. Germline V gene sequence: CDR1 SGHNT, CDR2 YYREEE (reference sequence). This CDR3 spans 15 amino acids. The V and J ends lost 4 bases and 1 base, in that order; junction bases with no gene match: 5. CDR3 bases: TGTGCCAGCAGCCCCGGGGGACTAGCCCAAGAGACCCAGTACTTC. Residues: CASSPGGLAQETQYF.

The J gene is TRBJ2-5, the V gene TRBV19; 11 positions agree with TRBD2. Germline V lookup: CDR1 LNHDA, CDR2 SQIVND (reference sequence). This CDR3 contains 15 residues. V trimming: 6 bases; J trimming: 2 bases; junction bases outside the gene matches: 5. The CDR3 region is CASSPTSGGQETQYF. The CDR3 region has the DNA TGTGCCAGTAGCCCCACTAGCGGGGGTCAAGAGACCCAGTACTTC.

V and J are TRBV18 and TRBJ2-1, with 7 positions matching TRBD1. Germline CDR1 is KGHSH and CDR2 is LQKENI. There are 14 residues in the CDR3. J was trimmed by 2 bases and V by 3 bases; bases with no gene match: 1. CDR3 nucleotide sequence: TGTGCCAGCTCACCGCAGGGGGCCTACAATGAGCAGTTCTTC. Translated, it gives CASSPQGAYNEQFF. The whole variable domain, remainder taken from reference TRBV18 and TRBJ2-1, is NAGVMQNPRHLVRRRGQEARLRCSPMKGHSHVYWYRQLPEEGLKFMVYLQKENIIDESGMPKERFSAEFPKEGPSILRIQQVVRGDSAAYFCASSPQGAYNEQFFGPGTRLTVL.

A word on this clone: The same CDR3 arises from other DNA sequences in this sample as well. The gene calls are TRBV5-1 and TRBJ2-5; TRBD2 aligns across 9 bases. V trimming: 2 bases; J trimming: 4 bases; junction bases outside the gene matches: 9. The CDR3 sequence is 16 residues long. Looked up from germline, CDR1 is SGHRS and CDR2 is YFSETQ. The CDR3 region has the DNA TGCGCCAGCAGCTTAAACGCGGGGGGGCTCGGAGAGACCCAGTACTTC. It translates to CASSLNAGGLGETQYF.

The rearrangement uses TRBV6-1 and TRBJ1-1; a possible D gene is TRBD1 (6 bases). V lost 2 bases, J lost 6 bases, and 13 bases lay in between. The CDR3 sequence is 14 residues long. Germline assignment: CDR1 MNHNS and CDR2 SASEGT. This CDR3 reads CASSERGGGAEAFF. In nucleotides, the CDR3 is TGTGCCAGCAGTGAAAGAGGAGGGGGGGCTGAAGCTTTCTTT.

The V gene is TRBV19, the J gene TRBJ2-5; 10 nucleotides align to TRBD1. The CDR3 contains 15 residues. Trimming removed 10 bases from V and 5 bases from J; junction bases left unmatched: 13. CDR1 LNHDA and CDR2 SQIVND come from the germline V gene (reference sequence). The chain's CDR3 is CATSVSPGQGETQYF. The CDR3 DNA sequence: TGTGCCACCTCTGTTTCCCCGGGACAGGGGGAGACCCAGTACTTC.

This clone was recorded only once. This rearrangement joins TRBV9 to TRBJ1-2; TRBD1 matches 9 bases. This CDR3 region has 15 residues. The V and J ends lost 3 bases and 2 bases, in that order; junction bases with no gene match: 5. CDR1 and CDR2 from the germline V gene are SGDLS and YYNGEE. The chain's CDR3 is CASSAGTGKNYGYTF. In DNA form, the CDR3 reads TGTGCCAGCAGCGCCGGGACAGGGAAGAACTATGGCTACACCTTC.

This sequence joins TRBV5-1 and TRBJ1-3, with no clear D. In germline, CDR1 is SGHRS, CDR2 YFSETQ. V lost 5 bases to trimming and J lost 2 bases, with 14 bases between them. This CDR3 region has 15 residues. As DNA, the CDR3 is TGCGCCAGCAGGGAACCAGCGGATCCTGGAAACACCATATATTTT. It yields the protein CASREPADPGNTIYF.

In its sample, this clone was seen once. This rearrangement joins TRBV10-3 to TRBJ2-1, with 12 bases identical to TRBD2. Germline V gene sequence: CDR1 ENHRY, CDR2 SYGVKD. With V trimmed by 7 bases and J by 7 bases, 14 bases remained unmatched. The length of the CDR3 is 17 residues. CDR3 in DNA: TGTGCCATCACCCATAAGGTTGATCTAGCGGGAGGGAATGAGCAGTTCTTC. Encoded protein: CAITHKVDLAGGNEQFF.

The J gene is TRBJ2-2, the V gene TRBV2, with a possible D match to TRBD1 (5 bases). This CDR3 comprises 14 residues. The germline gives CDR1 SNHLY, CDR2 FYNNEI. Trimming pared 7 bases from V and 0 bases from J, leaving 9 bases between. The CDR3 DNA reads as TGTGCCAGCAAAGGGGTCGCGAACACCGGGGAGCTGTTTTTT. This sequence encodes CASKGVANTGELFF. Full variable domain (outside the CDR3, taken from reference TRBV2 and TRBJ2-2): EPEVTQTPSHQVTQMGQEVILRCVPISNHLYFYWYRQILGQKVEFLVSFYNNEISEKSEIFDDQFSVERPDGSNFTLKIRSTKLEDSAMYFCASKGVANTGELFFGEGSRLTVL.

For the CDR3, the DNA is TGCGCCAGCAGCGACGGGACTGCCGGCTCTGGAAACACCATATATTTT. Translation: CASSDGTAGSGNTIYF. The J gene is TRBJ1-3, the V gene TRBV5-1, with D perhaps matching TRBD1 (5 bases). Trimming cost V 4 bases and J 0 bases, with 14 bases left between them. This CDR3 spans 16 amino acids. Looked up from germline, CDR1 is SGHRS and CDR2 is YFSETQ.

The V call is TRBV25-1, the J call TRBJ2-2, with TRBD2 matching over 15 bases. Trimming cost V 3 bases and J 7 bases; bases outside gene matches: 9. The CDR3 is made up of 18 amino acids. Germline CDR1 is MGHDK and CDR2 is SYGVNS. The DNA of the CDR3 is TGTGCCAGCAGTGAGATCGGGACTAGCGGGAGGATGGGCGGGGAGCTGTTTTTT. Translating it yields CASSEIGTSGRMGGELFF.

The genes are TRBV6-1 and TRBJ1-1, with 10 bases that match TRBD1. The germline gives CDR1 MNHNS, CDR2 SASEGT. V lost 6 bases and J lost 5; bases outside the gene matches: 9. The CDR3 totals 15 residues. The CDR3: CASRESGQGSTEAFF. CDR3 nucleotide sequence: TGTGCCAGCAGAGAATCGGGACAGGGGTCTACTGAAGCTTTCTTT.

This chain connects TRBV11-3 to TRBJ1-1; unclear D gene. From germline, CDR1 is SGHNT and CDR2 YENEEA. The V and J ends lost 5 bases and 3 bases respectively, with 10 bases between them. The CDR3 contains 13 residues. CDR3 DNA sequence: TGTGCCAGCAGCCCCGGAGTGCACACTGAAGCTTTCTTT. As protein: CASSPGVHTEAFF.

This clone showed up just once. This chain joins TRBV7-2 and TRBJ1-2; TRBD1 might be the D (6 bases). Between the trimmed V and J ends, which lost 2 bases and 4 bases, there was a span of 17 bases. Germline V lookup: CDR1 SGHTA, CDR2 FQGNSA. The CDR3 runs 16 residues. Written as DNA, the CDR3 is TGTGCCAGCAGCTTATCTGGCCAGGGGCTATCCTATGGCTACACCTTC. It specifies CASSLSGQGLSYGYTF.

The chain employs TRBV7-8 and TRBJ2-3; perhaps TRBD2 as D (6 bases). The CDR3 contains 15 residues. Per the germline V gene, CDR1 is SGHVS and CDR2 is FQNEAQ. The ends were cut back, 3 bases at V and 3 bases at J, with 13 bases in the middle. The CDR3 protein is CASSFGTQITDTQYF. CDR3 nucleotide sequence: TGTGCCAGCAGCTTCGGGACTCAGATTACAGATACGCAGTATTTT. Supplemented by reference TRBV7-8 and TRBJ2-3, the full variable domain reads GAGVSQSPRYKVAKRGQDVALRCDPISGHVSLFWYQQALGQGPEFLTYFQNEAQLDKSGLPSDRFFAERPEGSVSTLKIQRTQQEDSAVYLCASSFGTQITDTQYFGPGTRLTVL.

V usage is TRBV5-6 and J usage is TRBJ1-2, with D uncertain. This CDR3 has 14 residues. V dropped 7 bases and J dropped 6 bases, with 19 bases sitting between them. Germline V gene lookup returns CDR1 SGHDT and CDR2 YYEEEE. The CDR3 spells CASGGLGRWHGYTF. The CDR3 coding sequence is TGTGCCAGCGGCGGGCTGGGCAGGTGGCATGGCTACACCTTC.

CDR3 in amino acids: CASSPRNTEAFF. The DNA of the CDR3 is TGCGCCAGCAGCCCCAGGAACACTGAAGCTTTCTTT. The chain links TRBV10-2 to TRBJ1-1, with D unresolved. The CDR3 has 12 amino acids. Germline CDR1 WSHSY, CDR2 SAAADI. The germline V and J ends were trimmed by 6 bases and 1 base, with 6 bases remaining between them.

The chain links TRBV11-3 to TRBJ2-7; no clear D. The germline V gene has CDR1 SGHNT and CDR2 YENEEA. The CDR3 is 12 residues long. Trimming removed 5 bases from V and 4 bases from J, with 9 bases in between. CDR3 amino acids: CASSPGVYEQYF. The CDR3, as DNA: TGTGCCAGCAGCCCGGGTGTATACGAGCAGTACTTC.

This chain joins TRBV6-5 and TRBJ1-6; D possibly corresponds to TRBD1 (6 bases). Germline lookup yields CDR1 MNHEY and CDR2 SVGAGI. This CDR3 spans 15 amino acids. The V gene lost 4 bases and the J gene lost 7 bases, with 14 bases spanning the gap. The DNA for the CDR3 is TGTGCCAGCAGTTCCTCACAGGGTTGGAATTCACCCCTCCACTTT. Amino acid sequence: CASSSSQGWNSPLHF.